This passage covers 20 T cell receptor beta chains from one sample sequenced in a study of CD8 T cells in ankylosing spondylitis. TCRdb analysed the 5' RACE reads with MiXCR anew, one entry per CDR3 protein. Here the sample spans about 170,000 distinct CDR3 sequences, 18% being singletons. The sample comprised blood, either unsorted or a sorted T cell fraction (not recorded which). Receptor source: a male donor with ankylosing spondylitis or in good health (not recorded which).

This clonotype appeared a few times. The CDR3 region has the DNA TGTGCCTGGAGTGGGAGCCATAGCGGGATTCGTCGCACCAAATTCACAGATACGCAGTATTTT. Amino acid sequence: CAWSGSHSGIRRTKFTDTQYF. V and J are TRBV30 and TRBJ2-3, with 8 bases aligning to TRBD2. The germline V gene has CDR1 GTSNPN and CDR2 SVGIG (reference sequence). V trimming: 1 base; J trimming: 2 bases; junction bases outside the gene matches: 23. This CDR3 has 21 amino acids.

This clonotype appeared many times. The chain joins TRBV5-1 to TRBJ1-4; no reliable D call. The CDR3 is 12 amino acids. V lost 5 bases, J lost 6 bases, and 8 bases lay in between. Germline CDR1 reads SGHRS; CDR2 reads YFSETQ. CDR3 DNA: TGCGCCAGCAGTCCTGAGGATGAAAAACTGTTTTTT. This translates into CASSPEDEKLFF.

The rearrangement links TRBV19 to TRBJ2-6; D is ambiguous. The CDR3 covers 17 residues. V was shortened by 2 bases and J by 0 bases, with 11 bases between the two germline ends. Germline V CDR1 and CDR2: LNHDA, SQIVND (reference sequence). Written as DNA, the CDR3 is TGTGCCAGTAGTATAAGCCCCGAGGACTCTGGGGCCAACGTCCTGACTTTC. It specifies CASSISPEDSGANVLTF.

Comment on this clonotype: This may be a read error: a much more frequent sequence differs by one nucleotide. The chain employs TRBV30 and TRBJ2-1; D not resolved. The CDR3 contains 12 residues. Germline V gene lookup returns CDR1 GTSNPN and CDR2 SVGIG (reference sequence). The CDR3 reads CSWSSRYNEQFF. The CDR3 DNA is TGTTCCTGGAGCTCGCGCTACAATGAGCAGTTCTTC.

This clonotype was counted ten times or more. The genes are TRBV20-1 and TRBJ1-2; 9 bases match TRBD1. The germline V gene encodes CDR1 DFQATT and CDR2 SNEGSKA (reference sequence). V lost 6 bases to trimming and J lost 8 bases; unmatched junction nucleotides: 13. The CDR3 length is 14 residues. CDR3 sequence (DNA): TGCAGTGCACCCAGGGACGGGACAGGGTCAGGCTACACCTTC. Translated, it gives CSAPRDGTGSGYTF.

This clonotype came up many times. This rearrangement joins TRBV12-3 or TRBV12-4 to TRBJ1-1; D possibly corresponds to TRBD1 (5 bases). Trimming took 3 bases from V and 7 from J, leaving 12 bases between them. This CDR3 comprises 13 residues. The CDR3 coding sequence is TGTGCCAGCAGTTTCCCTTGGGGGGGTGAAGCTTTCTTT. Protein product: CASSFPWGGEAFF.

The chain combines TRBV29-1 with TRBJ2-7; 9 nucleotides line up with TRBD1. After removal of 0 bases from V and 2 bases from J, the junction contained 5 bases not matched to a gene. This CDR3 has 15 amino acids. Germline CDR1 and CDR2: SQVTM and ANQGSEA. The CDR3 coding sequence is TGCAGCGTTGAAGATCGTGGGGACAGGGCCTACGAGCAGTACTTC. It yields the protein CSVEDRGDRAYEQYF.

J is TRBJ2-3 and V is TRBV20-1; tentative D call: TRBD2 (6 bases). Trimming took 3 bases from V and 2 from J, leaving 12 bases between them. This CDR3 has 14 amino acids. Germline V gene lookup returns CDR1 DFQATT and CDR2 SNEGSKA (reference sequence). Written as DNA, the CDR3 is TGCAGTGCTAGTGGGGGGTTGGACACAGATACGCAGTATTTT. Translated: CSASGGLDTDTQYF.

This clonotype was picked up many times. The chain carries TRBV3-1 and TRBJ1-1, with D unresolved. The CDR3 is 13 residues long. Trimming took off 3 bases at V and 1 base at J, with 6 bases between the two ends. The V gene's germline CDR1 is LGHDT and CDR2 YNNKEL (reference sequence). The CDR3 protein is CASSHRANTEAFF. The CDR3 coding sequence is TGTGCCAGCAGCCATAGGGCGAACACTGAAGCTTTCTTT.

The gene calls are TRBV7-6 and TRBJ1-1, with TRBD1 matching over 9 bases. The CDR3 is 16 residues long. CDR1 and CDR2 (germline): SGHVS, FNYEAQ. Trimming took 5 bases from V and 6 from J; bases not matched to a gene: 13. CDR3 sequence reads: CASSQGTGMGRAEAFF. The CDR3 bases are TGTGCCAGCAGCCAAGGGACAGGGATGGGACGGGCTGAAGCTTTCTTT.

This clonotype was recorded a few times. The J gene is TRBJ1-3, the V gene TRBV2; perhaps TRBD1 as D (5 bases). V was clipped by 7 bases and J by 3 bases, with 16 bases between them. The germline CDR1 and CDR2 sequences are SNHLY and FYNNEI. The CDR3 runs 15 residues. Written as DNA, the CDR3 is TGTGCCAGCAAGCTCATGGGGCAGGTTGGAAACACCATATATTTT. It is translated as CASKLMGQVGNTIYF.

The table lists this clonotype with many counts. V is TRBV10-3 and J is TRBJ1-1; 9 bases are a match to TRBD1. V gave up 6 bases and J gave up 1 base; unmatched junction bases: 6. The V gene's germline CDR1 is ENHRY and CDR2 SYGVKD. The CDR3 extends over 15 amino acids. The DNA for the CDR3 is TGTGCCATCAGAGGCCCGGGACAGGGGAACACTGAAGCTTTCTTT. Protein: CAIRGPGQGNTEAFF.

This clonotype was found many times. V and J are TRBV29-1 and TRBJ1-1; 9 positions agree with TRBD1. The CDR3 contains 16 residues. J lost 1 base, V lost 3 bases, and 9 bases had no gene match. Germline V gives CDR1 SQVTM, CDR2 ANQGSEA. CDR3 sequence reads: CSVDGQGRFGNTEAFF. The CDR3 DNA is TGCAGCGTTGATGGACAGGGGAGGTTCGGGAACACTGAAGCTTTCTTT.

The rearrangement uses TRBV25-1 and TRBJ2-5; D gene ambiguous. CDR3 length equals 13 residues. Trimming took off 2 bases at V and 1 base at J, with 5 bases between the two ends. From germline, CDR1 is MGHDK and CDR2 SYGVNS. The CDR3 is CASSEPFQETQYF. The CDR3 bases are TGTGCCAGCAGTGAACCTTTCCAAGAGACCCAGTACTTC. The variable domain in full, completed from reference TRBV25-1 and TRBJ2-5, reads EADIYQTPRYLVIGTGKKITLECSQTMGHDKMYWYQQDPGMELHLIHYSYGVNSTEKGDLSSESTVSRIRTEHFPLTLESARPSHTSQYLCASSEPFQETQYFGPGTRLLVL.

The CDR3 coding sequence is TGTGCCAGTAGCCCGGGGGACCAAGAGACCCAGTACTTC. Protein sequence: CASSPGDQETQYF. V is TRBV19 and J is TRBJ2-5; D is possibly TRBD2 (6 bases). CDR3 size: 13 residues. Germline CDR1 is LNHDA and CDR2 is SQIVND (reference sequence). V gave up 6 bases and J gave up 0 bases, with 8 bases separating them.

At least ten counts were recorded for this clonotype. CDR3 in amino acids: CASRQPDRISYEQYF. The CDR3 DNA sequence: TGTGCCAGCAGACAACCCGACAGGATCTCCTACGAGCAGTACTTC. The chain links TRBV5-5 to TRBJ2-7, with D tentatively TRBD1 (6 bases). The germline V gene has CDR1 SGHKS and CDR2 YYEKEE (reference sequence). The length of the CDR3 is 15 residues. Trimming removed 5 bases at V and 0 bases at J, with 15 bases between.

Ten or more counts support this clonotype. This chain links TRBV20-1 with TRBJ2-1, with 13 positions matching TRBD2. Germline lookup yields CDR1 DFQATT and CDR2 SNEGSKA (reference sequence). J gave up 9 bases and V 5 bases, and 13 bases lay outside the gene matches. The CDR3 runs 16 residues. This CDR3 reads CSALNPTSGRAREQFF. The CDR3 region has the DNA TGCAGTGCTCTGAATCCTACTAGCGGGAGGGCCCGTGAGCAGTTCTTC.

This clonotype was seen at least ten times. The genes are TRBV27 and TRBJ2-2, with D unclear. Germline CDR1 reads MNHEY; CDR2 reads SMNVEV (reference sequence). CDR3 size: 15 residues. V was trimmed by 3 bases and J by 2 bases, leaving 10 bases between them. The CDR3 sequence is CASSFVGINTGELFF. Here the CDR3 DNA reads TGTGCCAGCAGTTTTGTAGGAATTAACACCGGGGAGCTGTTTTTT.

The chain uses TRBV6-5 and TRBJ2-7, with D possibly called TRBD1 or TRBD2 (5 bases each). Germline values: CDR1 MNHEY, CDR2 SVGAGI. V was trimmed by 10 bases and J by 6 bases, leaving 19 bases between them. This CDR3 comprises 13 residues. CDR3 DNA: TGTGCCATTTCGAAGGACACCGCGGGCGAGCAGTACTTC. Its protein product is CAISKDTAGEQYF.

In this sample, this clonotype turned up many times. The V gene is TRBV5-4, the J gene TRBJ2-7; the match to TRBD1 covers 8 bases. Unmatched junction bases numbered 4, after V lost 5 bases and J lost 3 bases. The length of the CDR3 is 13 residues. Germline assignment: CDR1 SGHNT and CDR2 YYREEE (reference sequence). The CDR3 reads CASSPDRDYEQYF. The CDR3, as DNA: TGTGCCAGCAGTCCGGACAGGGACTACGAGCAGTACTTC.